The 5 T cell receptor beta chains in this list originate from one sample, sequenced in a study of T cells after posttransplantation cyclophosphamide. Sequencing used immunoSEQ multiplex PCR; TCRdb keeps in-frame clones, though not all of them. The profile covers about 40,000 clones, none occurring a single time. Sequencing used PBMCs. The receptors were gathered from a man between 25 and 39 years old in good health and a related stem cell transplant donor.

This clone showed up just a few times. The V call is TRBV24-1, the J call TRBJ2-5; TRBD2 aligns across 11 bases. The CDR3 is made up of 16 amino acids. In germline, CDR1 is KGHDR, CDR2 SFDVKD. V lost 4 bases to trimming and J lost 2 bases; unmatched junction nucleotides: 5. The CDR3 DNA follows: TGTGCCACCAGTGACCGACTAGCGGGATCACAAGAGACCCAGTACTTC. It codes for CATSDRLAGSQETQYF.

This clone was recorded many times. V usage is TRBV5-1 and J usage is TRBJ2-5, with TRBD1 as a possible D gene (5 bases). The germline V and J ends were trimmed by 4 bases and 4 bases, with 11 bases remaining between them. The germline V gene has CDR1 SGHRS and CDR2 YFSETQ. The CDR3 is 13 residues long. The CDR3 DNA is TGCGCCAGCAGCCCGGCTGGGGCAGAGACCCAGTACTTC. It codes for CASSPAGAETQYF.

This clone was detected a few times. In DNA, the CDR3 is TGCGCCAGCAGCCAAGATCGGAAGGGCCAAGCTTTCTTT. It yields the protein CASSQDRKGQAFF. The rearrangement uses TRBV4-3 and TRBJ1-1; D not resolved. Germline assignment: CDR1 LGHNA and CDR2 YSLEER. This CDR3 is built from 13 residues. Trimming cost V 0 bases and J 9 bases, with 11 bases left between them.

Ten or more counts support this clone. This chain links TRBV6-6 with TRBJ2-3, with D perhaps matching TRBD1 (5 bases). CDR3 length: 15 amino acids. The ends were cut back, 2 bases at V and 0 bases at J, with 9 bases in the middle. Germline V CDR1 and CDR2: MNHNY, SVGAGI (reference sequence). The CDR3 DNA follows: TGTGCCAGCAGTTACGAAGGGGCTAGCACAGATACGCAGTATTTT. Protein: CASSYEGASTDTQYF.

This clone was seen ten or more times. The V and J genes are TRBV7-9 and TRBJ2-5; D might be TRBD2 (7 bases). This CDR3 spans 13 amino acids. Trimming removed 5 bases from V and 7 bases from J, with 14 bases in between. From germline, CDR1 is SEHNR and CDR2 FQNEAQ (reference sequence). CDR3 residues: CASSPGLGGTQYF. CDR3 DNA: TGTGCCAGCAGCCCCGGACTAGGGGGGACCCAGTACTTC.